A single sample is the source of the 31 T cell receptor beta chains below, sequenced in a study of T cells in Graves' hyperthyroidism and ophthalmopathy. Amplification of TCR beta CDR3 regions was performed using RNA transcripts as template. First-round RT-PCR of the TCR CDR3 relied on the HTBI primer set. TCRdb re-called the multiplex PCR reads with MiXCR, one entry per CDR3 protein. The table lists hundreds of thousands of distinct CDR3 sequences, 46% of them singletons. Specimen: peripheral blood or thyroid tissue (not recorded which). These receptors originate from a woman aged 18-35 years with Graves' hyperthyroidism.

This rearrangement joins TRBV11-3 to TRBJ2-2; 10 bases agree with TRBD1. The junction had 3 bases not matched to a gene; V was cut back by 1 base and J by 4 bases. The CDR3 length is 16 residues. Germline loops: CDR1 SGHNT, CDR2 YENEEA. Here the CDR3 DNA reads TGTGCCAGCAGCTTAGGGGGACAGGGGTCCACCGGGGAGCTGTTTTTT. This gives the protein CASSLGGQGSTGELFF.

Notes on this clonotype: Relative to the germline gene, one junction end is altered; a read error may explain this. The rearrangement uses TRBV10-2 and TRBJ2-6; 7 nucleotides align to TRBD2. The CDR3 has 16 residues. The germline gives CDR1 WSHSY, CDR2 SAAADI. The CDR3 here is CASSVPGRSGANVLTF. Here the CDR3 DNA reads TGCGCCAGTAGTGTTCCCGGGAGGTCTGGGGCCAACGTCCTGACTTTC.

As DNA, the CDR3 is TGTGCCAGCAGCTGGGGAGGGAACTCTGGGGCCAACGTCCTGACTTTC. It is translated as CASSWGGNSGANVLTF. This chain links TRBV5-4 with TRBJ2-6; TRBD2 matches 7 bases. This CDR3 has 16 residues. Germline trimming cut 3 bases from V and 0 bases from J; bases unmatched to any gene: 3. Germline V gene lookup returns CDR1 SGHNT and CDR2 YYREEE (reference sequence).

The genes are TRBV7-9 and TRBJ1-6; 9 bases are shared with TRBD1. From germline, CDR1 is SEHNR and CDR2 FQNEAQ (reference sequence). Unmatched junction bases numbered 4, after V lost 3 bases and J lost 7 bases. The CDR3 consists of 15 residues. The DNA of the CDR3 is TGTGCCAGCAGCTTGGCCGGGACAGGGAATTCACCCCTCCACTTT. Protein: CASSLAGTGNSPLHF. Supplemented by reference TRBV7-9 and TRBJ1-6, the full variable domain reads DTGVSQNPRHKITKRGQNVTFRCDPISEHNRLYWYRQTLGQGPEFLTYFQNEAQLEKSRLLSDRFSAERPKGSFSTLEIQRTEQGDSAMYLCASSLAGTGNSPLHFGNGTRLTVT.

This clonotype showed up just once. The V gene is TRBV6-1, the J gene TRBJ2-2; no clear D gene. This CDR3 is 14 amino acids long. The germline V gene has CDR1 MNHNS and CDR2 SASEGT. Trimming stripped 6 bases from V and 1 base from J, with 9 bases between. Written as DNA, the CDR3 is TGTGCCAGCAGAAAAAACAGGAACACCGGGGAGCTGTTTTTT. It encodes CASRKNRNTGELFF.

This clonotype was seen once. The chain has TRBV5-1 and TRBJ2-2; 8 bases line up with TRBD2. This CDR3 is 14 amino acids long. Per the germline V gene, CDR1 is SGHRS and CDR2 is YFSETQ. With V trimmed by 3 bases and J by 7 bases, 5 bases remained unmatched. The CDR3: CASSSTGTSGELFF. CDR3 sequence (DNA): TGCGCCAGCAGCTCCACTGGGACTAGCGGGGAGCTGTTTTTT.

This clonotype was counted only a few times. The chain combines TRBV12-3 or TRBV12-4 with TRBJ1-5; 7 bases are a match to TRBD1. V shed 3 bases, J shed 4 bases, and the junction held 3 bases outside the gene matches. The CDR3 loop spans 14 amino acids. The CDR3 spells CASSFGRGNQPQHF. CDR3 nucleotides: TGTGCCAGCAGTTTCGGCAGGGGGAATCAGCCCCAGCATTTT.

A few counts support this clonotype. V usage is TRBV5-1 and J usage is TRBJ1-2, with TRBD1 matching over 7 bases. Germline CDR1 and CDR2: SGHRS and YFSETQ. Unmatched junction bases numbered 5, after V lost 6 bases and J lost 3 bases. The CDR3 has 13 amino acids. Written as DNA, the CDR3 is TGCGCCAGCACCGGACAGGAGGACTATGGCTACACCTTC. Its protein product is CASTGQEDYGYTF.

In its sample, this clonotype was seen a few times. This chain uses TRBV6-5 with TRBJ2-5; D is undetermined. The V end lost 5 bases, the J end lost 5 bases, and 9 bases lay between the germline ends. CDR3 length: 12 amino acids. Germline CDR1 MNHEY, CDR2 SVGAGI. As DNA, the CDR3 is TGTGCCAGCAGTGAATACTGGGAGACCCAGTACTTC. It is translated as CASSEYWETQYF.

Comment on this clonotype: This may come from a read error, since a much larger clone is one base off. The CDR3 carries no conserved terminal phenylalanine or tryptophan, so it likely arises from a read error. The gene calls are TRBV10-3 and TRBJ1-1; D remains unclear. The CDR3 contains 15 residues. In germline, CDR1 is ENHRY, CDR2 SYGVKD. Trimming stripped 2 bases from V and 6 bases from J, with 16 bases between. CDR3 residues: CAISEPLGTISEAFS. The CDR3 DNA follows: TGTGCCATCAGTGAGCCCCTCGGAACGATCTCTGAAGCTTTCTCT.

This clonotype was seen a few times. V and J are TRBV2 and TRBJ2-7; TRBD2 is a possible D gene (5 bases). The length of the CDR3 is 13 residues. The V and J ends lost 8 bases and 7 bases respectively, with 18 bases between them. Germline V lookup: CDR1 SNHLY, CDR2 FYNNEI. The CDR3 protein is CASVTTGGGEQYF. In DNA form, the CDR3 reads TGTGCCAGCGTGACGACTGGCGGCGGGGAGCAGTACTTC.

The sample holds a few counts of this clonotype. This chain links TRBV15 with TRBJ1-6, with 9 bases lining up with TRBD1. The germline V gene has CDR1 LNHNV and CDR2 YYDKDF (reference sequence). V lost 3 bases and J lost 9; bases outside the gene matches: 9. The CDR3 is made up of 16 amino acids. The CDR3 loop is CATSSASGTGTSPLHF. The DNA of the CDR3 is TGTGCCACCAGCAGCGCCTCCGGGACAGGGACTTCACCCCTCCACTTT.

V usage is TRBV20-1 and J usage is TRBJ1-2; D ambiguous. Looked up from germline, CDR1 is DFQATT and CDR2 is SNEGSKA (reference sequence). V was shortened by 7 bases and J by 0 bases, with 9 bases between the two germline ends. There are 12 residues in the CDR3. The CDR3 nucleotides read TGCAGTGGCGCATTAGCTAACTATGGCTACACCTTC. Amino acids: CSGALANYGYTF.

The chain combines TRBV25-1 with TRBJ1-1, with D possibly matching TRBD1 (5 bases). The V and J ends lost 11 bases and 1 base respectively, with 14 bases between them. Germline CDR1 MGHDK, CDR2 SYGVNS. The length of the CDR3 is 13 residues. The CDR3 protein is CAPVGEGNTEAFF. The CDR3 DNA reads TGTGCCCCGGTAGGGGAAGGGAACACTGAAGCTTTCTTT.

This clonotype was counted ten times or more. This chain joins TRBV29-1 and TRBJ2-7; TRBD1 matches 9 bases. Germline CDR1 and CDR2: SQVTM and ANQGSEA. Trimming at V came to 1 base and at J to 2 bases, leaving 6 bases not matched to a gene. This CDR3 is 15 amino acids long. The CDR3 bases are TGCAGCGTTGAAGGGGGGGACAGGGTACCCTACGAGCAGTACTTC. This translates into CSVEGGDRVPYEQYF.

The chain uses TRBV7-9 and TRBJ2-6; either TRBD1 or TRBD2 may fit D (5 bases each). The CDR3 covers 17 residues. V lost 1 base and J 4 bases, leaving 14 bases between the germline ends. Germline loops: CDR1 SEHNR, CDR2 FQNEAQ (reference sequence). CDR3 sequence: CASSLEVGATGANVLTF. The CDR3 DNA follows: TGTGCCAGCAGCTTAGAGGTCGGGGCGACAGGGGCCAACGTCCTGACTTTC.

The rearrangement uses TRBV29-1 and TRBJ1-1, with 7 bases aligning to TRBD1. Trimming cost V 8 bases and J 4 bases; bases outside gene matches: 10. This CDR3 region has 13 residues. Germline lookup yields CDR1 SQVTM and CDR2 ANQGSEA. This chain's CDR3 is CSLLTGRSTEAFF. The CDR3 DNA is TGCAGCTTACTGACAGGGAGGAGCACTGAAGCTTTCTTT.

This clonotype was detected a few times. V is TRBV9 and J is TRBJ2-7; TRBD2 agrees at 12 bases. Germline assignment: CDR1 SGDLS and CDR2 YYNGEE. The length of the CDR3 is 15 residues. V shed 4 bases, J shed 3 bases, and the junction held 5 bases outside the gene matches. The CDR3 reads CASSRGLAGRYEQYF. CDR3 bases: TGTGCCAGCAGCAGAGGACTAGCGGGACGCTACGAGCAGTACTTC.

The J gene is TRBJ2-2, the V gene TRBV7-3; D not resolved. V dropped 0 bases and J dropped 10 bases, with 6 bases sitting between them. Germline V gene data show CDR1 as SGHTA and CDR2 as FQGTGA. The CDR3 is made up of 12 amino acids. CDR3 sequence: CASSLTGLELFF. The CDR3 DNA is TGTGCCAGCAGCTTAACAGGATTGGAGCTGTTTTTT.

The rearrangement links TRBV2 to TRBJ2-5; D tentatively reads TRBD1 or TRBD2 (5 bases each). Germline V gene lookup returns CDR1 SNHLY and CDR2 FYNNEI. This CDR3 has 16 amino acids. V was cut by 6 bases and J by 4 bases, with 21 bases left in between. This chain's CDR3 is CASSTARGGWGETQYF. CDR3 bases: TGTGCCAGCAGCACAGCTCGGGGCGGATGGGGAGAGACCCAGTACTTC.

This chain joins TRBV25-1 and TRBJ1-5; TRBD1 is a possible D gene (6 bases). The CDR3 has 13 amino acids. Per the germline V gene, CDR1 is MGHDK and CDR2 is SYGVNS. V dropped 6 bases and J dropped 5 bases, with 11 bases sitting between them. The CDR3: CASSRTVHQPQHF. CDR3 bases: TGTGCCAGCAGCCGGACAGTACATCAGCCCCAGCATTTT.

The V call is TRBV7-9, the J call TRBJ2-2, with D possibly being TRBD1 (6 bases). From germline, CDR1 is SEHNR and CDR2 FQNEAQ (reference sequence). Trimming stripped 10 bases from V and 4 bases from J, with 16 bases between. This CDR3 has 14 amino acids. Written as DNA, the CDR3 is TGTGCCACCCAGAGGGACACTACCACCGGGGAGCTGTTTTTT. It yields the protein CATQRDTTTGELFF.

This rearrangement joins TRBV7-2 to TRBJ2-5, with D possibly matching TRBD1 (6 bases). The germline V gene encodes CDR1 SGHTA and CDR2 FQGNSA. Trimming removed 2 bases at V and 0 bases at J, with 16 bases between. The CDR3 runs 17 residues. Here the CDR3 DNA reads TGTGCCAGCAGCTTAAGGGGACAAAGCGAGTACCAAGAGACCCAGTACTTC. It codes for CASSLRGQSEYQETQYF. Combining the CDR3 with reference TRBV7-2 and TRBJ2-5 gives the whole variable domain GAGVSQSPSNKVTEKGKDVELRCDPISGHTALYWYRQSLGQGLEFLIYFQGNSAPDKSGLPSDRFSAERTGGSVSTLTIQRTQQEDSAVYLCASSLRGQSEYQETQYFGPGTRLLVL.

The chain is built from TRBV7-9 and TRBJ2-6, with D uncertain. The CDR3 is 19 amino acids. V was trimmed by 6 bases and J by 1 base, leaving 22 bases between them. Germline CDR1 reads SEHNR; CDR2 reads FQNEAQ (reference sequence). This CDR3 reads CASSSSAGSAMSGANVLTF. The CDR3 DNA follows: TGTGCCAGCAGTTCGTCGGCCGGGTCCGCCATGTCTGGGGCCAACGTCCTGACTTTC.

This clonotype has just a few counts. The J gene is TRBJ1-1, the V gene TRBV29-1; no definite D call. The CDR3 runs to 12 residues. In germline, CDR1 is SQVTM, CDR2 ANQGSEA. V lost 5 bases to trimming and J lost 10 bases, with 17 bases between them. CDR3: CSVLEEVPVAFF. In DNA, the CDR3 is TGCAGCGTTCTCGAGGAGGTACCCGTAGCTTTCTTT.

The chain joins TRBV19 to TRBJ2-7; 7 nucleotides align to TRBD1. The junction had 12 bases not matched to a gene; V was cut back by 4 bases and J by 6 bases. This CDR3 has 15 amino acids. CDR1 is LNHDA and CDR2 is SQIVND in the germline V gene (reference sequence). The CDR3 protein is CASSTAWDSRGEQYF. DNA for the CDR3: TGTGCCAGTAGTACCGCCTGGGACAGCCGTGGCGAGCAGTACTTC.

V is TRBV15 and J is TRBJ1-1; D might be TRBD1 (6 bases). V lost 0 bases, J lost 1 base, and 18 bases lay in between. The germline gives CDR1 LNHNV, CDR2 YYDKDF (reference sequence). The CDR3 runs to 18 residues. CDR3 protein: CATSRDIQGRARNTEAFF. For the CDR3, the DNA is TGTGCCACCAGCAGAGATATCCAGGGGAGGGCCCGGAACACTGAAGCTTTCTTT.

There are many counts of this clonotype. V and J are TRBV29-1 and TRBJ1-5, with a tentative D call TRBD1 (6 bases). Germline V gene lookup returns CDR1 SQVTM and CDR2 ANQGSEA. Between the trimmed V and J ends, which lost 6 bases and 0 bases, there was a span of 15 bases. CDR3 size: 15 residues. CDR3 in DNA: TGCAGCGTCCTGTTAGGGGGAAGTAGCAATCAGCCCCAGCATTTT. It yields the protein CSVLLGGSSNQPQHF. Complete variable domain (other parts from reference TRBV29-1 and TRBJ1-5): SAVISQKPSRDICQRGTSLTIQCQVDSQVTMMFWYRQQPGQSLTLIATANQGSEATYESGFVIDKFPISRPNLTFSTLTVSNMSPEDSSIYLCSVLLGGSSNQPQHFGDGTRLSIL.

CDR3 sequence (DNA): TGTGCCAGCAGCCAAGAGTTCGACAGCTACGAGCAGTACTTC. Amino acids: CASSQEFDSYEQYF. This chain joins TRBV10-3 and TRBJ2-7, with D tentatively TRBD1 (5 bases). Deletions cut 10 bases from V and 3 bases from J, with 19 bases between. There are 14 residues in the CDR3. CDR1 and CDR2 (germline): ENHRY, SYGVKD.

This chain connects TRBV19 to TRBJ2-2; no definite D call. Germline V gene sequence: CDR1 LNHDA, CDR2 SQIVND (reference sequence). Deletions cut 4 bases from V and 13 bases from J, with 4 bases between. The CDR3 is made up of 9 amino acids. Written as DNA, the CDR3 is TGTGCCAGTAGTAGGGCGCTGTTTTTT. Protein sequence: CASSRALFF.

In this sample, this clonotype turned up a few times. The DNA of the CDR3 is TGTGCCAGCAGTGAGAATGCAGGGGGCTACGAGCAGTACTTC. This codes for CASSENAGGYEQYF. The chain links TRBV2 to TRBJ2-7, with 7 bases lining up with TRBD1. V was pared by 3 bases and J by 3 bases, with 5 bases of the junction left unmatched. CDR3 length: 14 amino acids. Germline assignment: CDR1 SNHLY and CDR2 FYNNEI.